This passage covers 18 T cell receptor beta chains from one sample sequenced in a study of cytomegalovirus exposure and HLA in healthy donors. Data came from immunoSEQ multiplex PCR; TCRdb stores just in-frame clones and leaves some out. The sample shows 120,000 or so clones, around 95% of them seen only once. The sample comprised PBMCs. These receptor sequences come from a man aged 18 to 30 in good health and CMV-seronegative.

The gene calls are TRBV28 and TRBJ1-1; tentatively, D is TRBD1 (5 bases). Per the germline V gene, CDR1 is MDHEN and CDR2 is SYDVKM. The length of the CDR3 is 18 residues. Trimming shortened V by 6 bases and J by 1 base, and 24 bases separated the two germline ends. The CDR3 reads CASSLGGTLGWRNTEAFF. The CDR3 DNA reads TGTGCCAGCAGCTTGGGTGGGACTTTAGGGTGGAGGAACACTGAAGCTTTCTTT.

The rearrangement links TRBV4-3 to TRBJ2-7; no clear D. The germline gives CDR1 LGHNA, CDR2 YSLEER. V gave up 0 bases and J gave up 0 bases, with 6 bases separating them. This CDR3 has 14 residues. The CDR3, as DNA: TGCGCCAGCAGCCAAGATCGGAGCTCCTACGAGCAGTACTTC. Amino acids: CASSQDRSSYEQYF.

This chain connects TRBV9 to TRBJ2-1, with D maybe TRBD2 (5 bases). This CDR3 spans 15 amino acids. Germline values: CDR1 SGDLS, CDR2 YYNGEE. Trimming took off 2 bases at V and 9 bases at J, with 18 bases between the two ends. The CDR3 protein is CASSVVSGRLGEQFF. The CDR3, as DNA: TGTGCCAGCAGCGTCGTTTCGGGGAGATTGGGTGAGCAGTTCTTC. Looking up the rest from reference TRBV9 and TRBJ2-1 gives the full variable domain: DSGVTQTPKHLITATGQRVTLRCSPRSGDLSVYWYQQSLDQGLQFLIQYYNGEERAKGNILERFSAQQFPDLHSELNLSSLELGDSALYFCASSVVSGRLGEQFFGPGTRLTVL.

The chain uses TRBV27 and TRBJ1-5; unclear D gene. Trimming removed 8 bases from V and 5 bases from J, with 16 bases in between. The CDR3 is 14 residues long. Germline values: CDR1 MNHEY, CDR2 SMNVEV (reference sequence). Here the CDR3 reads CASHPRMIDQPQHF. DNA for the CDR3: TGTGCCAGCCATCCGCGGATGATTGATCAGCCCCAGCATTTT.

This sequence joins TRBV10-3 and TRBJ2-6, with a weak D call TRBD1 (5 bases). Germline V lookup: CDR1 ENHRY, CDR2 SYGVKD. V was pared by 6 bases and J by 7 bases, with 16 bases between. The CDR3 extends over 15 amino acids. DNA of the CDR3: TGTGCCATCAGCCCTGGTCAGGGCGGCGCCAACGTCCTGACTTTC. Its translation is CAISPGQGGANVLTF.

This clone was detected once. This rearrangement joins TRBV9 to TRBJ2-3; perhaps TRBD2 as D (7 bases). This CDR3 comprises 15 residues. CDR1 SGDLS and CDR2 YYNGEE come from the germline V gene. Between the trimmed V and J ends, which lost 3 bases and 3 bases, there was a span of 14 bases. The CDR3: CASSAGGGRTDTQYF. CDR3 DNA sequence: TGTGCCAGCAGCGCCGGCGGGGGCCGGACAGATACGCAGTATTTT.

The rearrangement uses TRBV11-3 and TRBJ2-1, with TRBD2 matching over 7 bases. The CDR3 has 15 amino acids. Germline CDR1 reads SGHNT; CDR2 reads YENEEA. V was pared by 3 bases and J by 1 base, with 3 bases of the junction left unmatched. CDR3: CASSFSGLSYNEQFF. CDR3 DNA: TGTGCCAGCAGCTTTAGCGGGCTGTCCTACAATGAGCAGTTCTTC.

V usage is TRBV28 and J usage is TRBJ1-3; D is uncertain. This CDR3 has 12 amino acids. V shed 8 bases and J shed 7 bases, with 12 bases lying between them. Germline CDR1 and CDR2: MDHEN and SYDVKM. CDR3 nucleotide sequence: TGTGCCAGCCGTCTAGAGCGGAACACCATATATTTT. Protein: CASRLERNTIYF.

Only one count was recorded for this clone. The rearrangement joins TRBV13 to TRBJ2-2; 9 bases map to TRBD1. This CDR3 contains 14 residues. CDR1 PRHDT and CDR2 FYEKMQ come from the germline V gene (reference sequence). Trimming removed 6 bases from V and 5 bases from J; junction bases left unmatched: 4. Written as DNA, the CDR3 is TGTGCCAGCAGTTACAGGGGGCAAACCGGGGAGCTGTTTTTT. This translates into CASSYRGQTGELFF.

This clone was found once. The chain employs TRBV9 and TRBJ1-2; the match to TRBD1 covers 7 bases. Trimming removed 3 bases from V and 4 bases from J; junction bases left unmatched: 6. From germline, CDR1 is SGDLS and CDR2 YYNGEE. The CDR3 covers 14 residues. In DNA form, the CDR3 reads TGTGCCAGCAGCGCCACAGGGGACTTCTATGGCTACACCTTC. It yields the protein CASSATGDFYGYTF. Complete variable domain (other parts from reference TRBV9 and TRBJ1-2): DSGVTQTPKHLITATGQRVTLRCSPRSGDLSVYWYQQSLDQGLQFLIQYYNGEERAKGNILERFSAQQFPDLHSELNLSSLELGDSALYFCASSATGDFYGYTFGSGTRLTVV.

CDR3 in DNA: TGTGCCAGTAGTTTCCCTAGGACAGGGGGTAACGGAGTGAACACTGAAGCTTTCTTT. Amino acid sequence: CASSFPRTGGNGVNTEAFF. V is TRBV19 and J is TRBJ1-1; 10 nucleotides line up with TRBD1. The CDR3 spans 19 residues. Germline trimming cut 5 bases from V and 0 bases from J; bases unmatched to any gene: 15. In germline, CDR1 is LNHDA, CDR2 SQIVND (reference sequence).

This clone was detected only once. The rearrangement joins TRBV5-1 to TRBJ2-7; 8 bases are a match to TRBD1. Germline CDR1 and CDR2: SGHRS and YFSETQ. V lost 7 bases to trimming and J lost 5 bases; unmatched junction nucleotides: 5. The CDR3 runs 12 residues. The DNA of the CDR3 is TGCGCCAGCGGACAGGGACCTGACGAGCAGTACTTC. Its protein is CASGQGPDEQYF.

CDR3 protein: CASSESPGATNEKLFF. In DNA form, the CDR3 reads TGCGCCAGCAGTGAGTCCCCAGGGGCAACTAATGAAAAACTGTTTTTT. The chain combines TRBV10-1 with TRBJ1-4; perhaps TRBD1 as D (6 bases). The CDR3 is 16 residues long. Germline V CDR1 and CDR2: WNHNN, SYGVQD (reference sequence). V lost 0 bases and J lost 0, with 8 bases in between.

This sequence joins TRBV9 and TRBJ2-7; 7 bases fit TRBD2. The CDR3 runs 14 residues. Trimming cost V 4 bases and J 3 bases; bases outside gene matches: 7. Germline lookup yields CDR1 SGDLS and CDR2 YYNGEE. CDR3 sequence: CASSPTWGGYEQYF. CDR3 bases: TGTGCCAGCAGCCCCACGTGGGGGGGCTACGAGCAGTACTTC.

The chain is built from TRBV28 and TRBJ2-7, with 7 positions matching TRBD1. The trim removed 5 bases at V and 2 bases at J, leaving 9 bases unmatched. The CDR3 spans 15 residues. The germline V gene has CDR1 MDHEN and CDR2 SYDVKM. CDR3 amino acids: CASSAPGDRPYEQYF. CDR3 DNA: TGTGCCAGCAGTGCCCCCGGGGACAGACCCTACGAGCAGTACTTC.

V gene TRBV14 combines with J gene TRBJ2-3; maybe TRBD2 (5 bases). Germline V lookup: CDR1 SGHDN, CDR2 FVKESK. Trimming stripped 1 base from V and 2 bases from J, with 13 bases between. CDR3 length: 16 residues. The CDR3 spells CASSQGRGGTTDTQYF. CDR3 in DNA: TGTGCCAGCAGCCAAGGACGAGGAGGAACCACAGATACGCAGTATTTT.

The chain carries TRBV2 and TRBJ2-7, with 7 bases identical to TRBD1. Trimming removed 8 bases from V and 1 base from J; junction bases left unmatched: 2. Germline V gene lookup returns CDR1 SNHLY and CDR2 FYNNEI. The CDR3 spans 12 residues. CDR3 in amino acids: CASGGQSYEQYF. CDR3 nucleotides: TGTGCCAGCGGGGGACAGTCCTACGAGCAGTACTTC.

The chain combines TRBV18 with TRBJ1-4; D perhaps matches TRBD1 (6 bases). Looked up from germline, CDR1 is KGHSH and CDR2 is LQKENI. V lost 4 bases and J lost 0, with 15 bases in between. This CDR3 spans 17 amino acids. The CDR3 spells CASSLLLDSATNEKLFF. The CDR3 DNA reads TGTGCCAGCTCACTTCTCCTGGACAGCGCAACTAATGAAAAACTGTTTTTT. Drawing the rest from reference TRBV18 and TRBJ1-4, the complete variable domain is NAGVMQNPRHLVRRRGQEARLRCSPMKGHSHVYWYRQLPEEGLKFMVYLQKENIIDESGMPKERFSAEFPKEGPSILRIQQVVRGDSAAYFCASSLLLDSATNEKLFFGSGTQLSVL.